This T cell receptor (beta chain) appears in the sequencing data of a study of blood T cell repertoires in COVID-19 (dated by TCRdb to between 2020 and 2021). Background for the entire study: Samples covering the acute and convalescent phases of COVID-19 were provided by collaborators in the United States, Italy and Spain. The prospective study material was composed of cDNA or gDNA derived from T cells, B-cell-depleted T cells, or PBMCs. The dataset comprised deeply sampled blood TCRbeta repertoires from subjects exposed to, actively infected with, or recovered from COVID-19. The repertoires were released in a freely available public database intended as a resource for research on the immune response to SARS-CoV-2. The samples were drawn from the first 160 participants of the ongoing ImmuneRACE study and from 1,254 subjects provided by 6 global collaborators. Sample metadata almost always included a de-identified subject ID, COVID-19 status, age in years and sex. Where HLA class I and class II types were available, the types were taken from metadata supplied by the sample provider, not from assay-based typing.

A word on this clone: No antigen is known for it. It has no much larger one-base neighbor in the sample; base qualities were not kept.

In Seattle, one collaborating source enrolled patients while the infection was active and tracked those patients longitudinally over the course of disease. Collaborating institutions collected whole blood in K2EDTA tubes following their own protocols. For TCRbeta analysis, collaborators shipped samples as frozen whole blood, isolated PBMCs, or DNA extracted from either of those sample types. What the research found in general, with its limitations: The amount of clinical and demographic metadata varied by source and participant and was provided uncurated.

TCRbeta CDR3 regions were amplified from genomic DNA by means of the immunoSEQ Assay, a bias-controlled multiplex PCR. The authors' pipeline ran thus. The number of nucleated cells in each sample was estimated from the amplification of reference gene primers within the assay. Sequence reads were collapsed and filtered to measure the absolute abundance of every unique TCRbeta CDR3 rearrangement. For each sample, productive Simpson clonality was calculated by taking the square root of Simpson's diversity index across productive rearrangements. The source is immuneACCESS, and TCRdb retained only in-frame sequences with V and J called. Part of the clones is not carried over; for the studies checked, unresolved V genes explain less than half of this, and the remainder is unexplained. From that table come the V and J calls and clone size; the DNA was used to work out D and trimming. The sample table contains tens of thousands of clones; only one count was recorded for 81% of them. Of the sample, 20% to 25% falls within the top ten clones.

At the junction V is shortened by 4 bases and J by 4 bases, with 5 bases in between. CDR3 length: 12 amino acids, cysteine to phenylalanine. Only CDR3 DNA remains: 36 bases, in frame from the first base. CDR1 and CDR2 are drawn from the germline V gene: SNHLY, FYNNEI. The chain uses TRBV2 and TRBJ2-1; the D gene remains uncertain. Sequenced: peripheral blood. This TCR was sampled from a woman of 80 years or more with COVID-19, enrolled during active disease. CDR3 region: CASSVLYNEQFF. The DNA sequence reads TGTGCCAGCAGTGTTCTGTACAATGAGCAGTTCTTC.